This entry lists 2 T cell receptor beta chains sequenced from one sample in a study of OX40 agonist ivuxolimab in advanced cancers. Profiling relied on immunoSEQ multiplex PCR, and the TCRdb table lists in-frame clones only, not all of them. The profile covers about 50,000 clones, with around 80% appearing a single time and around 4.2% taken by the ten largest. Sequences were derived from CD4+ or CD8+ T cells sorted from blood, sampled in a trial of the OX40 agonist ivuxolimab. These receptor sequences come from an adult with an advanced solid tumor such as melanoma, head and neck, liver or kidney cancer.

The chain combines TRBV5-5 with TRBJ2-7; D uncertain. Germline assignment: CDR1 SGHKS and CDR2 YYEKEE (reference sequence). Trimming stripped 2 bases from V and 3 bases from J, with 12 bases between. The CDR3 runs to 14 residues. CDR3 residues: CASSLMVQSYEQYF. In DNA form, the CDR3 reads TGTGCCAGCAGCTTAATGGTCCAGAGCTACGAGCAGTACTTC.

The J gene is TRBJ2-2, the V gene TRBV5-1; 12 positions agree with TRBD1. The CDR3 covers 17 residues. In germline, CDR1 is SGHRS, CDR2 YFSETQ. V trimming: 4 bases; J trimming: 6 bases; junction bases outside the gene matches: 10. CDR3 protein: CASSLLGQGAVAGELFF. The DNA of the CDR3 is TGCGCCAGCAGCCTCTTGGGACAGGGGGCGGTGGCCGGGGAGCTGTTTTTT.